These 27 T cell receptor beta chains were sequenced from one sample in a study of cytomegalovirus exposure and HLA in healthy donors. The PCR used 60 Vbeta and 13 Jbeta primers. Data came from immunoSEQ multiplex PCR; TCRdb stores just in-frame clones and leaves some out. Of some 110,000 clones in the sample, over 75% are singletons; the top ten hold 2.1%. Sequencing was performed on PBMCs. The receptor set was obtained from a man aged 30 to 45 in good health and CMV-seronegative.

The chain is built from TRBV28 and TRBJ2-6, with no clear D. Germline CDR1 is MDHEN and CDR2 is SYDVKM. The CDR3 is 16 residues long. Trimming removed 3 bases at V and 0 bases at J, with 9 bases between. CDR3 loop: CASSFSINSGANVLTF. CDR3 coding DNA: TGTGCCAGCAGTTTTTCAATCAACTCTGGGGCCAACGTCCTGACTTTC.

This chain connects TRBV2 to TRBJ2-7, with TRBD1 matching 9 bases. With 8 bases clipped from V and 6 bases from J, the junction kept 14 bases outside the gene matches. CDR1 SNHLY and CDR2 FYNNEI come from the germline V gene. This CDR3 is 15 amino acids long. This CDR3 reads CASLSRDRESGEQYF. DNA for the CDR3: TGTGCCAGCCTATCCCGGGACAGGGAGTCGGGCGAGCAGTACTTC.

This rearrangement joins TRBV5-1 to TRBJ2-5; 8 nucleotides line up with TRBD2. Per germline, CDR1 SGHRS and CDR2 YFSETQ. The V and J ends lost 6 bases and 5 bases, in that order; junction bases with no gene match: 12. This CDR3 region has 15 residues. CDR3 sequence: CASTLSGGSGETQYF. The CDR3 nucleotides read TGCGCCAGCACCTTAAGCGGGGGCTCGGGCGAGACCCAGTACTTC.

The chain is built from TRBV27 and TRBJ1-6, with D possibly being TRBD1 (5 bases). Germline V gene sequence: CDR1 MNHEY, CDR2 SMNVEV (reference sequence). V lost 9 bases to trimming and J lost 2 bases, with 8 bases between them. The CDR3 spans 13 residues. The CDR3 spells CASTRAYNSPLHF. The CDR3 bases are TGTGCCAGTACCAGGGCCTATAATTCACCCCTCCACTTT.

The chain is built from TRBV29-1 and TRBJ1-1; possible D gene TRBD1, 6 bases. V was shortened by 7 bases and J by 1 base, with 13 bases between the two germline ends. The CDR3 length is 13 residues. Looked up from germline, CDR1 is SQVTM and CDR2 is ANQGSEA. In DNA, the CDR3 is TGCAGCGCTAAGACAGGACCGAACACTGAAGCTTTCTTT. It is translated as CSAKTGPNTEAFF.

The V call is TRBV28, the J call TRBJ2-5; TRBD1 is a possible D gene (6 bases). The CDR3 runs to 15 residues. V dropped 4 bases and J dropped 2 bases, with 14 bases sitting between them. Germline CDR1 and CDR2: MDHEN and SYDVKM. The CDR3 reads CASSSPGTPQETQYF. In DNA, the CDR3 is TGTGCCAGCAGTTCACCCGGGACACCTCAAGAGACCCAGTACTTC.

This sequence joins TRBV7-2 and TRBJ1-5; D is unresolved. Trimming cost V 5 bases and J 6 bases, with 11 bases left between them. The CDR3 has 13 residues. The germline gives CDR1 SGHTA, CDR2 FQGNSA. The CDR3 here is CASSTQEGQPQHF. The CDR3, as DNA: TGTGCCAGCAGCACGCAGGAGGGTCAGCCCCAGCATTTT.

J is TRBJ1-2 and V is TRBV5-4; TRBD1 agrees at 9 bases. Trimming at V came to 0 bases and at J to 2 bases, leaving 2 bases not matched to a gene. The CDR3 extends over 15 amino acids. Germline CDR1 reads SGHNT; CDR2 reads YYREEE (reference sequence). CDR3 bases: TGTGCCAGCAGCTTGGTGGGGACAGGGAACTATGGCTACACCTTC. This encodes CASSLVGTGNYGYTF.

V and J are TRBV2 and TRBJ1-2; 9 bases fit TRBD1. Germline V lookup: CDR1 SNHLY, CDR2 FYNNEI. V lost 6 bases and J lost 6; bases outside the gene matches: 5. The CDR3 is 13 amino acids. The CDR3 nucleotides read TGTGCCAGCAGCTCGGACAGGGGAGATGGCTACACCTTC. Translated: CASSSDRGDGYTF.

The V and J genes are TRBV6-1 and TRBJ2-5, with TRBD1 matching over 7 bases. The V gene's germline CDR1 is MNHNS and CDR2 SASEGT. This CDR3 has 14 amino acids. V dropped 6 bases and J dropped 2; count of bases not matched to a gene: 6. CDR3: CASRLDRVQETQYF. The CDR3 nucleotides are TGTGCCAGCAGGCTCGACAGGGTTCAAGAGACCCAGTACTTC.

This chain links TRBV9 with TRBJ1-1; D not certain. The CDR3 runs to 14 residues. CDR1 and CDR2 from the germline V gene are SGDLS and YYNGEE. Trimming took 4 bases from V and 4 from J, leaving 14 bases between them. The CDR3 loop is CASSFSVLPTEAFF. DNA for the CDR3: TGTGCCAGCAGCTTTTCGGTCCTACCCACTGAAGCTTTCTTT.

The chain carries TRBV6-5 and TRBJ1-2; 9 positions match TRBD1. CDR3 size: 15 residues. V shed 4 bases and J 8 bases; nucleotides not matched to a gene: 11. Germline-derived CDR1 and CDR2 are MNHEY and SVGAGI. CDR3 bases: TGTGCCAGCAGTTTATCGGGACAGGGTGTTTGCGGCTACACCTTC. Amino acid sequence: CASSLSGQGVCGYTF.

This clone was seen a few times. The gene calls are TRBV4-1 and TRBJ2-7, with 7 bases that match TRBD1. There are 15 residues in the CDR3. The germline gives CDR1 MGHRA, CDR2 YSYEKL. Trimming removed 1 base from V and 5 bases from J; junction bases left unmatched: 8. CDR3 nucleotide sequence: TGCGCCAGCAGCCAAGCGGACAGGCGAATTGACGAGCAGTACTTC. This encodes CASSQADRRIDEQYF.

This clone was counted once. The V call is TRBV7-9, the J call TRBJ1-2; possible D gene TRBD1, 5 bases. The germline V gene encodes CDR1 SEHNR and CDR2 FQNEAQ (reference sequence). The CDR3 is made up of 14 amino acids. V lost 5 bases and J 3 bases, leaving 13 bases between the germline ends. CDR3 DNA: TGTGCCAGCAGCCGGTCAGGGTATTACTATGGCTACACCTTC. Amino acid sequence: CASSRSGYYYGYTF.

The V and J genes are TRBV10-1 and TRBJ1-6; 8 positions agree with TRBD1. Germline assignment: CDR1 WNHNN and CDR2 SYGVQD (reference sequence). There are 14 residues in the CDR3. Trimming cost V 5 bases and J 10 bases; bases outside gene matches: 7. In DNA form, the CDR3 reads TGCGCCAGCAGTCAGGTCAGGGGGCGATCACCCCTCCACTTT. As protein: CASSQVRGRSPLHF.

This chain connects TRBV29-1 to TRBJ2-3, with 11 bases fitting TRBD2. Germline V gene sequence: CDR1 SQVTM, CDR2 ANQGSEA. This CDR3 has 13 amino acids. Trimming took 7 bases from V and 2 from J; bases not matched to a gene: 2. For the CDR3, the DNA is TGCAGCGCGGGACTAGCGGTCACAGATACGCAGTATTTT. Protein sequence: CSAGLAVTDTQYF.

The V call is TRBV28, the J call TRBJ2-5; TRBD2 agrees at 8 bases. In germline, CDR1 is MDHEN, CDR2 SYDVKM. Trimming at V came to 8 bases and at J to 4 bases, leaving 9 bases not matched to a gene. The CDR3 spans 14 residues. CDR3: CASSPGGARETQYF. The CDR3 nucleotides are TGTGCCAGCTCACCCGGGGGGGCCCGAGAGACCCAGTACTTC. The full variable domain, its missing parts supplied by reference TRBV28 and TRBJ2-5, is DVKVTQSSRYLVKRTGEKVFLECVQDMDHENMFWYRQDPGLGLRLIYFSYDVKMKEKGDIPEGYSVSREKKERFSLILESASTNQTSMYLCASSPGGARETQYFGPGTRLLVL.

The CDR3, as DNA: TGTGCCAGCAGCCCTAGCGGGGGCGCAAATACGCAGTATTTT. Translation gives CASSPSGGANTQYF. J is TRBJ2-3 and V is TRBV2; 10 bases align to TRBD2. This CDR3 region has 14 residues. Germline CDR1 SNHLY, CDR2 FYNNEI. The junction had 7 bases not matched to a gene; V was cut back by 6 bases and J by 7 bases. The full variable domain, its missing parts supplied by reference TRBV2 and TRBJ2-3, is EPEVTQTPSHQVTQMGQEVILRCVPISNHLYFYWYRQILGQKVEFLVSFYNNEISEKSEIFDDQFSVERPDGSNFTLKIRSTKLEDSAMYFCASSPSGGANTQYFGPGTRLTVL.

The chain links TRBV19 to TRBJ2-2; TRBD1 aligns across 9 bases. Germline lookup yields CDR1 LNHDA and CDR2 SQIVND (reference sequence). The CDR3 length is 19 residues. V shed 3 bases and J 6 bases; nucleotides not matched to a gene: 17. CDR3 DNA: TGTGCCAGTAGTATGAGGGGGTACAGGGGGCGAAGTCGCGCCGGGGAGCTGTTTTTT. Translated: CASSMRGYRGRSRAGELFF.

V and J are TRBV15 and TRBJ1-2; tentative D call: TRBD1 (6 bases). V lost 3 bases and J lost 5, with 13 bases in between. Germline CDR1 reads LNHNV; CDR2 reads YYDKDF (reference sequence). The CDR3 has 14 amino acids. CDR3 DNA: TGTGCCACCAGCAGGGAGGACAGAATTTATGGCTACACCTTC. As protein: CATSREDRIYGYTF.

The gene calls are TRBV6-5 and TRBJ2-1, with 10 bases fitting TRBD2. The germline V gene encodes CDR1 MNHEY and CDR2 SVGAGI. V was clipped by 2 bases and J by 9 bases; unmatched bases: 7. The CDR3 spans 15 residues. This chain's CDR3 is CASSYLSGGAGEQFF. Here the CDR3 DNA reads TGTGCCAGCAGTTACCTGAGCGGGGGGGCGGGTGAGCAGTTCTTC.

Written as DNA, the CDR3 is TGTGCCAGCAGCACTAGCGGGGGGGCCCAATACGAGCAGTACTTC. It yields the protein CASSTSGGAQYEQYF. This sequence joins TRBV7-2 and TRBJ2-7; 13 bases are shared with TRBD2. Germline CDR1 SGHTA, CDR2 FQGNSA. Trimming at V came to 5 bases and at J to 4 bases, leaving 5 bases not matched to a gene. The CDR3 has 15 residues.

This clone was detected only a few times. The chain joins TRBV7-9 to TRBJ2-5; 7 positions agree with TRBD2. The V gene end was trimmed by 5 bases and the J gene end by 2 bases; junction bases not matched to a gene: 11. Looked up from germline, CDR1 is SEHNR and CDR2 is FQNEAQ (reference sequence). This CDR3 contains 16 residues. CDR3 sequence (DNA): TGTGCCAGCAGCCCTCCGGCGGGGAGGGGACAAGAGACCCAGTACTTC. It codes for CASSPPAGRGQETQYF.

The chain uses TRBV2 and TRBJ2-3, with a weak D call TRBD1 (6 bases). Germline V gene lookup returns CDR1 SNHLY and CDR2 FYNNEI. Trimming shortened V by 6 bases and J by 6 bases, and 16 bases separated the two germline ends. The CDR3 consists of 14 residues. In nucleotides, the CDR3 is TGTGCCAGCAGACACCGGACAGCCGCTGATACGCAGTATTTT. This translates into CASRHRTAADTQYF.

The genes are TRBV5-4 and TRBJ1-2; 8 nucleotides align to TRBD1. This CDR3 contains 14 residues. V shed 0 bases and J 4 bases; nucleotides not matched to a gene: 2. CDR1 SGHNT and CDR2 YYREEE come from the germline V gene (reference sequence). The CDR3 here is CASSLVGQGYGYTF. The CDR3, as DNA: TGTGCCAGCAGCTTGGTAGGACAGGGCTATGGCTACACCTTC.

This chain joins TRBV10-2 and TRBJ2-7, with D tentatively TRBD2 (5 bases). The germline gives CDR1 WSHSY, CDR2 SAAADI. V lost 7 bases, J lost 0 bases, and 16 bases lay in between. CDR3 size: 15 residues. The CDR3 protein is CASTPAATSSYEQYF. Written as DNA, the CDR3 is TGCGCCAGCACCCCGGCCGCAACTAGCTCCTACGAGCAGTACTTC.

The rearrangement joins TRBV5-8 to TRBJ1-5, with a tentative D call TRBD1 (6 bases). Trimming removed 6 bases from V and 6 bases from J, with 25 bases in between. Germline V gene lookup returns CDR1 SGHTS and CDR2 YDEGEE. The CDR3 has 17 residues. CDR3 loop: CASTPELIRQGLQPQHF. CDR3 in DNA: TGTGCCAGCACCCCTGAGCTAATACGGCAGGGGCTTCAGCCCCAGCATTTT.